These 13 T cell receptor beta chains came from one sample sequenced in a study of T cells expressing NK-cell markers. TCRdb re-called the 5' RACE reads; every CDR3 protein appears as one record, without DNA. The table for this sample gives tens of thousands of distinct CDR3 sequences. Sample: blood T cells: a sorted CD56 or NKG2C T cell subset, CD4+ or CD8+ T cells, or bulk PBMC T cells (not recorded which). These receptors all stem from a man aged 18-69 years in good health.

The J gene is TRBJ2-5, the V gene TRBV2; the TCRdb D gene call, TRBD2, has no DNA to confirm it. The length of the CDR3 is 14 residues. Germline loops: CDR1 SNHLY, CDR2 FYNNEI. The CDR3 loop is CASSEGPPQETQYF.

The J gene is TRBJ1-6, the V gene TRBV6-5. The length of the CDR3 is 15 residues. From germline, CDR1 is MNHEY and CDR2 SVGAGI. The CDR3 here is CASSYSRGSDSPLHF.

V and J are TRBV7-8 and TRBJ2-2. CDR1 and CDR2 (germline): SGHVS, FQNEAQ. This CDR3 spans 13 amino acids. The CDR3: CASSLGPAGELFF.

The chain recombines TRBV7-2 with TRBJ1-2; TCRdb indicates TRBD1, and absent DNA this call remains unverified. The CDR3 spans 13 residues. In germline, CDR1 is SGHTA, CDR2 FQGNSA. This CDR3 is CASSSGTGVGYTF. The full variable domain, in which reference TRBV7-2 and TRBJ1-2 provide the parts outside the CDR3, is GAGVSQSPSNKVTEKGKDVELRCDPISGHTALYWYRQSLGQGLEFLIYFQGNSAPDKSGLPSDRFSAERTGGSVSTLTIQRTQQEDSAVYLCASSSGTGVGYTFGSGTRLTVV.

The V gene is TRBV6-2 or TRBV6-3, the J gene TRBJ2-1; TCRdb selects TRBD2, and the lack of DNA leaves this call unchecked. The CDR3 is 13 residues long. CDR1 is MNHEY, CDR2 SVGEGT, per germline. CDR3 in amino acids: CASRSGGAPRQFF.

This chain uses TRBV12-3 or TRBV12-4 with TRBJ2-3; the D call of TRBD2 rests on TCRdb alone, since no DNA is present to check it. The CDR3 sequence is 16 residues long. CDR3: CASSLVAGGRVDTQYF.

The chain employs TRBV6-5 and TRBJ1-4; the TCRdb call, TRBD1, lacks DNA for checking. The CDR3 totals 15 residues. Germline V gene data show CDR1 as MNHEY and CDR2 as SVGAGI. The CDR3 sequence is CASSSGTGPFEKLFF.

This chain connects TRBV4-3 to TRBJ2-7; TCRdb gives TRBD2 as the D gene, but with no DNA this cannot be confirmed. The CDR3 is 15 amino acids. Germline V gives CDR1 LGHNA, CDR2 YSLEER. The CDR3: CASSQGTSGYYEQYF.

The J gene is TRBJ2-7, the V gene TRBV12-3 or TRBV12-4; TCRdb indicates TRBD2, and absent DNA this call remains unverified. The CDR3 totals 15 residues. CDR3 region: CASSSRERPFAEQYF.

The chain couples TRBV9 to TRBJ2-5; TCRdb reports TRBD1, a call that lacks DNA to check it against. The length of the CDR3 is 14 residues. Germline values: CDR1 SGDLS, CDR2 YYNGEE. CDR3 region: CASSEAGGGETQYF.

This chain links TRBV7-2 with TRBJ2-7; without DNA, the TCRdb call of TRBD2 cannot be checked. The germline V gene has CDR1 SGHTA and CDR2 FQGNSA. This CDR3 has 15 amino acids. Here the CDR3 reads CASSSVEGGSYEQYF.

V gene TRBV4-1 combines with J gene TRBJ2-1. The CDR3 spans 15 residues. CDR1 and CDR2 from the germline V gene are MGHRA and YSYEKL. This CDR3 is CASSQQVLGFNEQFF.

The J gene is TRBJ2-2, the V gene TRBV6-4; TCRdb picks TRBD1, but there is no DNA to check that call. From germline, CDR1 is MRHNA and CDR2 SNTAGT. The CDR3 contains 14 residues. The chain's CDR3 is CASTDSIPTGELFF.